Each of the 5 T cell receptor beta chains below was sequenced from the same sample in a study of CD8+ T cells in alopecia areata (dated by TCRdb to the late 2010s). Sample time point, as interpreted from the label and publication: more than 3 weeks on oral tofacitinib. The meaning of the sample's treatment or condition label: oral pan-JAK inhibitor, 5-10 mg twice daily. Libraries were built with the immunoSEQ multiplex PCR assay. RNA was extracted from all samples and reverse transcribed into cDNA, which served as template for TCR sequencing. The immuneACCESS repertoire file appears here via TCRdb, limited to in-frame rearrangements. These files lack a portion of the clones; in checked studies, under half of the deficit traces to unresolved V genes, and the cause of the others is not known. This sample holds more than 95,000 clones; 61% were observed only once. The leading ten clones occupy 4.5% to 6% of the sample.

The sequencing here drew on CD4+ T cells sorted from blood, taken at week 4, from a patient treated with tofacitinib. The receptors derive from a human donor with alopecia areata.

The rearrangement joins TRBV7-2 to TRBJ2-3; 10 nucleotides align to TRBD1. The CDR3 is 16 residues long. Germline lookup yields CDR1 SGHTA and CDR2 FQGNSA. The V and J ends lost 3 bases and 4 bases, in that order; junction bases with no gene match: 7. The CDR3: CASSFGTGEISDTQYF. In DNA, the CDR3 is TGTGCCAGCAGCTTCGGGACAGGGGAAATATCAGATACGCAGTATTTT.

This clone is judged medium-sized. The gene calls are TRBV5-6 and TRBJ2-2; D remains unclear. Trimming removed 3 bases at V and 7 bases at J, with 10 bases between. The CDR3 sequence is 13 residues long. CDR1 and CDR2 from the germline V gene are SGHDT and YYEEEE. CDR3 sequence (DNA): TGTGCCAGCAGCTCCGACCAAGACGGGGAGCTGTTTTTT. Translation gives CASSSDQDGELFF.

J is TRBJ2-7 and V is TRBV7-6; D call uncertain. Looked up from germline, CDR1 is SGHVS and CDR2 is FNYEAQ. The CDR3 is made up of 12 amino acids. V was trimmed by 5 bases and J by 6 bases, leaving 11 bases between them. The CDR3 coding sequence is TGTGCCAGCAGCGTGCGACTTGGCGAGCAGTACTTC. The encoded protein is CASSVRLGEQYF.

This clone came up a few times. The chain links TRBV5-1 to TRBJ2-2, with 7 bases identical to TRBD2. Looked up from germline, CDR1 is SGHRS and CDR2 is YFSETQ. J was trimmed by 1 base and V by 4 bases; bases with no gene match: 13. This CDR3 has 18 residues. The CDR3 region has the DNA TGCGCCAGCAGCCAAGACTTAGCGGGTCGGAGGAACACCGGGGAGCTGTTTTTT. This encodes CASSQDLAGRRNTGELFF.

The chain links TRBV2 to TRBJ2-4, with 7 bases that match TRBD1. V gave up 4 bases and J gave up 8 bases; unmatched junction bases: 17. The germline gives CDR1 SNHLY, CDR2 FYNNEI. The CDR3 contains 17 residues. CDR3 nucleotide sequence: TGTGCCAGCAGTGGGACCCCCGGGACAGTGCTGGGTCACATTCAGTACTTC. It is translated as CASSGTPGTVLGHIQYF.